The 32 T cell receptor beta chains below were found in one sample sequenced in a study of patients and donors after allogeneic stem cell transplantation. Via MiXCR, TCRdb re-called the RT-PCR reads, giving one row per CDR3 protein. This sample carries under 200,000 distinct CDR3 sequences, over 25% of them seen once, and the ten largest clones take 2.5% to 3.5%. Material: blood, either unsorted or a sorted T cell fraction (not recorded which). These receptors were taken from a human donor who was either an allogeneic HSCT recipient or a stem cell or donor lymphocyte infusion donor (not recorded which). It is not recorded whose cells these are; they may come from a transplant donor.

In its sample, this clonotype was seen a few times. The chain employs TRBV18 and TRBJ1-1; D gene unclear. The CDR3 totals 15 residues. Trimming stripped 3 bases from V and 0 bases from J, with 11 bases between. Germline V gives CDR1 KGHSH, CDR2 LQKENI. CDR3 nucleotides: TGTGCCAGCTCACCGAAGGTGGGAATGAACACTGAAGCTTTCTTT. Translating gives CASSPKVGMNTEAFF. The full variable domain, completed using reference TRBV18 and TRBJ1-1, is NAGVMQNPRHLVRRRGQEARLRCSPMKGHSHVYWYRQLPEEGLKFMVYLQKENIIDESGMPKERFSAEFPKEGPSILRIQQVVRGDSAAYFCASSPKVGMNTEAFFGQGTRLTVV.

The table lists this clonotype with a few counts. V is TRBV27 and J is TRBJ2-4, with D tentatively TRBD1 (6 bases). Trimming cost V 5 bases and J 7 bases, with 12 bases left between them. The CDR3 loop spans 13 amino acids. The germline V gene encodes CDR1 MNHEY and CDR2 SMNVEV (reference sequence). The CDR3 loop is CASSEDRINIQYF. The CDR3 bases are TGTGCCAGCAGTGAGGACAGAATTAACATTCAGTACTTC.

The chain carries TRBV28 and TRBJ2-1, with D tentatively TRBD1 or TRBD2 (5 bases each). In germline, CDR1 is MDHEN, CDR2 SYDVKM. CDR3 length equals 14 residues. The V end lost 1 base, the J end lost 12 bases, and 16 bases lay between the germline ends. The CDR3, as DNA: TGTGCCAGCAGTTTATTCACGGGACCGAAGGCGCAGTTCTTC. The encoded protein is CASSLFTGPKAQFF.

This clonotype has just a few counts. This rearrangement joins TRBV20-1 to TRBJ2-2, with TRBD2 matching 8 bases. The CDR3 totals 14 residues. V lost 6 bases and J lost 4; bases outside the gene matches: 7. In germline, CDR1 is DFQATT, CDR2 SNEGSKA (reference sequence). CDR3 sequence reads: CSAPGLVGTGELFF. The CDR3 coding sequence is TGCAGTGCCCCGGGACTAGTCGGCACCGGGGAGCTGTTTTTT.

This chain joins TRBV4-1 and TRBJ1-6, with TRBD1 as a possible D gene (5 bases). Germline V lookup: CDR1 MGHRA, CDR2 YSYEKL. The CDR3 runs 17 residues. Trimming removed 2 bases from V and 5 bases from J, with 16 bases in between. This CDR3 reads CASSQFGAGYDNSPLHF. CDR3 nucleotide sequence: TGCGCCAGCAGCCAATTCGGGGCGGGGTATGATAATTCACCCCTCCACTTT.

The CDR3 DNA is TGTGCCAGCAGCCTAAACAGGGAGGTAAAGACCCAGTACTTC. Protein: CASSLNREVKTQYF. The genes are TRBV11-2 and TRBJ2-5; possibly TRBD1 or TRBD2 for D (6 bases each). The V end was cut by 5 bases, the J end by 6 bases, with 16 bases between. The CDR3 length is 14 residues. Germline V gene sequence: CDR1 SGHAT, CDR2 FQNNGV. Drawing the rest from reference TRBV11-2 and TRBJ2-5, the complete variable domain is EAGVAQSPRYKIIEKRQSVAFWCNPISGHATLYWYQQILGQGPKLLIQFQNNGVVDDSQLPKDRFSAERLKGVDSTLKIQPAKLEDSAVYLCASSLNREVKTQYFGPGTRLLVL.

CDR3: CASSLDWGFYEQYF. As DNA, the CDR3 is TGTGCCAGCAGTTTAGACTGGGGCTTCTACGAGCAGTACTTC. The chain joins TRBV12-3 or TRBV12-4 to TRBJ2-7; D is possibly TRBD1 (5 bases). V lost 1 base to trimming and J lost 3 bases, with 10 bases between them. The CDR3 contains 14 residues.

This rearrangement joins TRBV5-6 to TRBJ2-5; D is undetermined. This CDR3 is built from 13 residues. Trimming cost V 0 bases and J 2 bases, with 5 bases left between them. Germline V gene sequence: CDR1 SGHDT, CDR2 YYEEEE. The CDR3 coding sequence is TGTGCCAGCAGCTTGGACAGTCAAGAGACCCAGTACTTC. Translating it yields CASSLDSQETQYF.

V usage is TRBV24-1 and J usage is TRBJ2-5, with D perhaps matching TRBD1 or TRBD2 (5 bases each). With 0 bases removed from V and 1 base from J, the gap between germline ends came to 11 bases. The CDR3 loop spans 16 amino acids. Germline CDR1 and CDR2: KGHDR and SFDVKD. CDR3 sequence: CATSDLQSRGQETQYF. DNA for the CDR3: TGTGCCACCAGTGATTTGCAATCGAGGGGCCAAGAGACCCAGTACTTC.

The chain uses TRBV4-3 and TRBJ2-1; a possible D gene is TRBD2 (6 bases). Looked up from germline, CDR1 is LGHNA and CDR2 is YSLEER. Trimming stripped 6 bases from V and 6 bases from J, with 18 bases between. The CDR3 extends over 15 amino acids. The CDR3 DNA reads as TGCGCCAGCAGTCCGATTAGCGGAAGAACCAATGAGCAGTTCTTC. Translating it yields CASSPISGRTNEQFF.

This clonotype has only a few counts. The rearrangement uses TRBV4-3 and TRBJ2-2, with D maybe TRBD1 (6 bases). Deletions cut 2 bases from V and 3 bases from J, with 13 bases between. Germline values: CDR1 LGHNA, CDR2 YSLEER. The CDR3 is made up of 16 amino acids. DNA of the CDR3: TGCGCCAGCAGCCAAAGGGACACACCCTACACCGGGGAGCTGTTTTTT. Translating gives CASSQRDTPYTGELFF.

V is TRBV20-1 and J is TRBJ1-2, with D unresolved. CDR1 is DFQATT, CDR2 SNEGSKA, per germline (reference sequence). This CDR3 region has 16 residues. Trimming removed 6 bases from V and 4 bases from J, with 24 bases in between. The CDR3 nucleotides read TGCAGTGCGATTATTATCCCCGGGTCCTTGGGCTATGGCTACACCTTC. Protein product: CSAIIIPGSLGYGYTF.

This sequence joins TRBV12-3 or TRBV12-4 and TRBJ2-3, with D maybe TRBD1 (5 bases). The germline V and J ends were trimmed by 11 bases and 2 bases, with 17 bases remaining between them. The CDR3 covers 14 residues. CDR3 amino acids: CACCWGSLTDTQYF. DNA of the CDR3: TGTGCCTGTTGCTGGGGCAGCCTCACAGATACGCAGTATTTT.

This clonotype was observed a handful of times. This chain uses TRBV27 with TRBJ1-5; D remains ambiguous. The CDR3 consists of 16 residues. The V gene lost 1 base and the J gene lost 2 bases, with 12 bases spanning the gap. From germline, CDR1 is MNHEY and CDR2 SMNVEV (reference sequence). Written as DNA, the CDR3 is TGTGCCAGCAGTTTATTCCGAGGGCTTGGCAATCAGCCCCAGCATTTT. It encodes CASSLFRGLGNQPQHF.

In this sample, this clonotype turned up a few times. The chain couples TRBV10-3 to TRBJ2-5; D not certain. Trimming removed 0 bases from V and 9 bases from J, with 11 bases in between. The CDR3 runs 13 residues. Germline loops: CDR1 ENHRY, CDR2 SYGVKD. The CDR3 spells CAISESPRQSQYF. The CDR3 bases are TGTGCCATCAGTGAGTCCCCCCGGCAGTCCCAGTACTTC.

This chain joins TRBV19 and TRBJ2-1, with a possible D match to TRBD1 (7 bases). The germline CDR1 and CDR2 sequences are LNHDA and SQIVND (reference sequence). V was shortened by 9 bases and J by 4 bases, with 22 bases between the two germline ends. The length of the CDR3 is 16 residues. CDR3 residues: CASTPPEGQMYNEQFF. The CDR3 DNA reads as TGTGCCAGCACCCCCCCGGAGGGACAGATGTACAATGAGCAGTTCTTC.

The chain employs TRBV5-1 and TRBJ2-7, with a weak D call TRBD1 (6 bases). Trimming removed 4 bases from V and 4 bases from J, with 18 bases in between. Germline V CDR1 and CDR2: SGHRS, YFSETQ. The CDR3 loop spans 15 amino acids. Here the CDR3 reads CASSRAGTRIYEQYF. CDR3 coding DNA: TGCGCCAGCAGCAGGGCCGGGACACGGATATACGAGCAGTACTTC.

This clonotype was observed many times. The chain uses TRBV6-5 and TRBJ1-5; possible D gene TRBD1, 5 bases. V lost 5 bases and J lost 7, with 18 bases in between. Germline V gene data show CDR1 as MNHEY and CDR2 as SVGAGI. This CDR3 spans 15 amino acids. CDR3 region: CASSPVDTSSQPQHF. The CDR3 bases are TGTGCCAGCAGTCCAGTGGACACCTCAAGCCAGCCCCAGCATTTT.

This clonotype was picked up a small number of times. The chain has TRBV27 and TRBJ1-1; D possibly corresponds to TRBD1 (6 bases). This CDR3 contains 16 residues. Germline assignment: CDR1 MNHEY and CDR2 SMNVEV (reference sequence). The V end was cut by 1 base, the J end by 8 bases, with 20 bases between. The CDR3 region is CASSLYGGGRYLEAFF. DNA for the CDR3: TGTGCCAGCAGTTTATATGGGGGGGGCAGGTACTTAGAAGCTTTCTTT.

This clonotype has more than one count but fewer than ten. This chain uses TRBV4-3 with TRBJ2-4, with a weak D call TRBD1 (5 bases). Trimming cost V 4 bases and J 2 bases, with 18 bases left between them. Germline CDR1 is LGHNA and CDR2 is YSLEER. This CDR3 spans 17 amino acids. The CDR3 protein is CASSLEVGHRSKNIQYF. The DNA of the CDR3 is TGCGCCAGCAGCCTCGAGGTGGGCCACAGGTCCAAAAACATTCAGTACTTC.

This clonotype came up a few times. The rearrangement uses TRBV20-1 and TRBJ2-1; TRBD1 matches 7 bases. The germline gives CDR1 DFQATT, CDR2 SNEGSKA (reference sequence). The CDR3 totals 14 residues. With 1 base clipped from V and 2 bases from J, the junction kept 2 bases outside the gene matches. In DNA form, the CDR3 reads TGCAGTGCTAGAGGGGGACAGACCTACAATGAGCAGTTCTTC. It is translated as CSARGGQTYNEQFF.

This chain connects TRBV12-3 or TRBV12-4 to TRBJ1-2, with TRBD1 matching over 8 bases. Trimming cost V 7 bases and J 4 bases; bases outside gene matches: 5. The CDR3 consists of 13 residues. The CDR3: CASNRQGLYGYTF. The CDR3 bases are TGTGCCAGCAACAGACAGGGGCTCTATGGCTACACCTTC.

The V call is TRBV18, the J call TRBJ2-1; 9 bases line up with TRBD1. The CDR3 is 17 amino acids. Trimming cost V 2 bases and J 2 bases; bases outside gene matches: 7. The V gene's germline CDR1 is KGHSH and CDR2 LQKENI. CDR3 DNA sequence: TGTGCCAGCTCACCAAACTCCGGACAGGGGACCTACAATGAGCAGTTCTTC. Protein: CASSPNSGQGTYNEQFF.

This clonotype was found a few times. This chain joins TRBV29-1 and TRBJ1-1; TRBD1 might be the D (6 bases). CDR1 SQVTM and CDR2 ANQGSEA come from the germline V gene. The CDR3 covers 12 residues. V lost 6 bases and J lost 1, with 9 bases in between. CDR3 sequence reads: CSVRGGNTEAFF. The CDR3 region has the DNA TGCAGCGTGAGGGGGGGGAACACTGAAGCTTTCTTT. The complete variable domain, with remaining parts taken from reference TRBV29-1 and TRBJ1-1, reads SAVISQKPSRDICQRGTSLTIQCQVDSQVTMMFWYRQQPGQSLTLIATANQGSEATYESGFVIDKFPISRPNLTFSTLTVSNMSPEDSSIYLCSVRGGNTEAFFGQGTRLTVV.

A few counts support this clonotype. J is TRBJ2-3 and V is TRBV20-1, with D possibly matching TRBD1 (6 bases). Germline V gives CDR1 DFQATT, CDR2 SNEGSKA (reference sequence). This CDR3 has 14 amino acids. With 3 bases removed from V and 1 base from J, the gap between germline ends came to 11 bases. The CDR3 sequence: CSASLGGGTDTQYF. In DNA form, the CDR3 reads TGCAGTGCTAGTTTAGGGGGAGGCACAGATACGCAGTATTTT.

The table lists this clonotype with many counts. This chain connects TRBV6-5 to TRBJ1-1, with 8 nucleotides matching TRBD1. The CDR3 covers 16 residues. V lost 5 bases, J lost 0 bases, and 8 bases stayed unmatched. CDR1 is MNHEY and CDR2 is SVGAGI in the germline V gene. The CDR3 region has the DNA TGTGCCAGCAGTCCCGGCCAGGGACAGGTGAACACTGAAGCTTTCTTT. This translates into CASSPGQGQVNTEAFF.

The genes are TRBV18 and TRBJ2-7, with a tentative D call TRBD1 (6 bases). V dropped 2 bases and J dropped 0 bases, with 11 bases sitting between them. The CDR3 consists of 15 residues. Germline-derived CDR1 and CDR2 are KGHSH and LQKENI. CDR3 nucleotides: TGTGCCAGCTCACCAATGACAGGTAGCTCCTACGAGCAGTACTTC. Protein product: CASSPMTGSSYEQYF.

This clonotype was detected a few times. The chain joins TRBV3-1 to TRBJ2-2, with D possibly matching TRBD1 (5 bases). Per germline, CDR1 LGHDT and CDR2 YNNKEL (reference sequence). The CDR3 length is 15 residues. V gave up 2 bases and J gave up 4 bases, with 11 bases separating them. Here the CDR3 reads CASSQRVRATGELFF. In DNA, the CDR3 is TGTGCCAGCAGCCAAAGGGTCAGGGCCACCGGGGAGCTGTTTTTT.

This clonotype showed up just once. The J gene is TRBJ2-1, the V gene TRBV10-3, with 8 nucleotides matching TRBD2. Germline CDR1 reads ENHRY; CDR2 reads SYGVKD. Trimming at V came to 8 bases and at J to 6 bases, leaving 3 bases not matched to a gene. The CDR3 totals 12 residues. CDR3 loop: CAIGGTSNEQFF. DNA for the CDR3: TGTGCCATCGGAGGGACTAGCAATGAGCAGTTCTTC.

This clonotype was detected only a few times. The rearrangement joins TRBV30 to TRBJ1-1, with D possibly being TRBD1 (5 bases). There are 12 residues in the CDR3. In germline, CDR1 is GTSNPN, CDR2 SVGIG (reference sequence). V was clipped by 5 bases and J by 10 bases, with 17 bases between them. This CDR3 reads CAWGPDGGRAFF. CDR3 coding DNA: TGTGCCTGGGGGCCCGACGGGGGTCGAGCTTTCTTT.

This clonotype was picked up one time. The chain combines TRBV15 with TRBJ2-3; 9 nucleotides match TRBD2. The junction had 1 base not matched to a gene; V was cut back by 9 bases and J by 0 bases. The CDR3 extends over 13 amino acids. The V gene's germline CDR1 is LNHNV and CDR2 YYDKDF (reference sequence). The CDR3 here is CATGLASTDTQYF. CDR3 bases: TGTGCCACTGGACTAGCGAGCACAGATACGCAGTATTTT.

This clonotype was recorded a few times. J is TRBJ1-3 and V is TRBV6-5; no reliable D call. V gave up 0 bases and J gave up 0 bases, with 9 bases separating them. Germline CDR1 and CDR2: MNHEY and SVGAGI. The CDR3 runs to 16 residues. CDR3 loop: CASSYSRKSSGNTIYF. The CDR3 DNA reads TGTGCCAGCAGTTACTCTCGGAAGAGCTCTGGAAACACCATATATTTT.